In its sample, the clone carrying this TCR beta chain was seen a few times. The antigen is unknown. Repertoires were generated with immunoSEQ multiplex PCR, while TCRdb's copy carries only in-frame clones and drops some. The sample lists about 70,000 clones, around four fifths occurring once. This record belongs to a study of T cell responses to AZD1222 COVID-19 vaccine. Study-wide results and caveats: A mostly white British donor set with more females was recruited, and clonal diversity was possibly underestimated. Reports say nearly half of spike-specific TCRs go after unmutated variant regions. The CD4 TCRs associated with vaccination extended across spike and predominated at 160-218 and 743-854.

Per the germline V gene, CDR1 is SGHNT and CDR2 is YYREEE (reference sequence). V shed 4 bases and J shed 4 bases, with 14 bases lying between them. This CDR3 has 15 amino acids. The sequence was collected from an adult who received the AZD1222 COVID-19 vaccine. The material was peripheral blood, obtained 28 days after the second AZD1222 dose. The J gene is TRBJ2-2, the V gene TRBV5-4; possibly TRBD1 or TRBD2 for D (5 bases each). The CDR3: CASSLKTGATGELFF. Here the CDR3 DNA reads TGTGCCAGCAGCCTAAAGACCGGGGCCACCGGGGAGCTGTTTTTT.